These 5 T cell receptor beta chains originate from one sample sequenced in a study of blood T cell repertoires in COVID-19. TCRdb's table, derived via immunoSEQ multiplex PCR, lists solely in-frame clones and lacks some. Here the sample spans 310,000 or so clones, roughly 87% being singletons. The sample comprised PBMCs or T cells enriched from blood (not recorded which). Receptors were obtained from a woman between 40 and 50 years old who had recovered from COVID-19.

This sequence joins TRBV28 and TRBJ1-1, with D unclear. The V and J ends lost 7 bases and 2 bases respectively, with 11 bases between them. The CDR3 runs to 13 residues. Germline lookup yields CDR1 MDHEN and CDR2 SYDVKM. CDR3 in amino acids: CASTLMGNTEAFF. CDR3 DNA sequence: TGTGCCAGCACCCTGATGGGCAACACTGAAGCTTTCTTT.

The V and J genes are TRBV5-8 and TRBJ1-3; weak D call: TRBD1 (5 bases). Trimming pared 6 bases from V and 0 bases from J, leaving 10 bases between. The CDR3 has 14 amino acids. Per germline, CDR1 SGHTS and CDR2 YDEGEE. CDR3 protein: CASTRVFSGNTIYF. The CDR3 nucleotides are TGTGCCAGCACCAGGGTCTTCTCTGGAAACACCATATATTTT. Full variable domain (outside the CDR3, taken from reference TRBV5-8 and TRBJ1-3): EAGVTQSPTHLIKTRGQQATLRCSPISGHTSVYWYQQALGLGLQFLLWYDEGEERNRGNFPPRFSGRQFPNYSSELNVNALELEDSALYLCASTRVFSGNTIYFGEGSWLTVV.

CDR3 loop: CASSFGLNQETQYF. The CDR3 coding sequence is TGTGCCAGCAGCTTCGGACTGAACCAAGAGACCCAGTACTTC. V gene TRBV7-9 combines with J gene TRBJ2-5, with D possibly matching TRBD2 (5 bases). Germline V gene sequence: CDR1 SEHNR, CDR2 FQNEAQ (reference sequence). This CDR3 region has 14 residues. Trimming shortened V by 3 bases and J by 0 bases, and 8 bases separated the two germline ends. Full variable domain (outside the CDR3, taken from reference TRBV7-9 and TRBJ2-5): DTGVSQNPRHKITKRGQNVTFRCDPISEHNRLYWYRQTLGQGPEFLTYFQNEAQLEKSRLLSDRFSAERPKGSFSTLEIQRTEQGDSAMYLCASSFGLNQETQYFGPGTRLLVL.

The J gene is TRBJ2-3, the V gene TRBV1; the table assigns TRBD2, which was not confirmed against the DNA. TRBV1 is assigned pseudogene status. The CDR3 has 14 amino acids. The CDR3 region has the DNA TGCACCAGCAGCCAAGGAGGAAGCACAGATACGCAGTATTTT. Translating gives CTSSQGGSTDTQYF.

To note about this clone: A read error may produce the germline difference seen at one junction end. The chain combines TRBV28 with TRBJ2-3, with 9 bases fitting TRBD2. Germline CDR1 reads MDHEN; CDR2 reads SYDVKM. The CDR3 sequence is 12 residues long. CDR3 sequence reads: CASTTLGVAGEF. CDR3 coding DNA: TGTGCCAGCACAACGCTAGGGGTAGCGGGAGAGTTT.